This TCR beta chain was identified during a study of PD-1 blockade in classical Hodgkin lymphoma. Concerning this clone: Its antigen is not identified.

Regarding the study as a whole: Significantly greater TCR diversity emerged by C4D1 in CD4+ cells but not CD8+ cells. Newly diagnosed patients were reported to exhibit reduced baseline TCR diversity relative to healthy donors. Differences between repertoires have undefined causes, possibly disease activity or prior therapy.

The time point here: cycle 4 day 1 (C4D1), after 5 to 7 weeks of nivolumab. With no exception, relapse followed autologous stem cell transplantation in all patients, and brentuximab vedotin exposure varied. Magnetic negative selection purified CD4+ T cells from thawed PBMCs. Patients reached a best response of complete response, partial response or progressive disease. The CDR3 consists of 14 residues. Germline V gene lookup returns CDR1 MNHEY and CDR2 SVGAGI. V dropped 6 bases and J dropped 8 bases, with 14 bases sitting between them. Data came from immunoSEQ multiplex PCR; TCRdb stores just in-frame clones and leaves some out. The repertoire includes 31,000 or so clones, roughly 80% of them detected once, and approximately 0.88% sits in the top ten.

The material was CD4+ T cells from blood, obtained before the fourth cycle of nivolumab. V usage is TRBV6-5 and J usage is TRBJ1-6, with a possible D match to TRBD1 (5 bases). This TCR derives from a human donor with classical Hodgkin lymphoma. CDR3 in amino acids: CASSLGDGYSPLHF. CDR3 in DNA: TGTGCCAGCAGCTTGGGGGACGGCTATTCACCCCTCCACTTT.